Presented here are 4 T cell receptor beta chains from one specimen sequenced in a study of high-grade serous ovarian cancer treatment subgroups. Tumor tissue was taken before any definitive surgery or chemotherapy was given. Only in-frame clones appear in the TCRdb table, and some are missing; sequencing was by immunoSEQ multiplex PCR. The sample shows roughly 15,000 clones, 85% to 90% of them seen only once. Sequencing was done on a sample of tumor tissue. The source is a human donor with high-grade serous ovarian cancer.

This clone was observed a single time. The chain links TRBV6-4 to TRBJ1-1, with 7 nucleotides matching TRBD1. The CDR3 covers 14 residues. J was trimmed by 5 bases and V by 8 bases; bases with no gene match: 11. The germline V gene encodes CDR1 MRHNA and CDR2 SNTAGT. CDR3: CASRWQGESTEAFF. Here the CDR3 DNA reads TGTGCCAGCCGGTGGCAGGGGGAGAGTACTGAAGCTTTCTTT.

This chain uses TRBV18 with TRBJ2-7, with 8 bases matching TRBD2. Per germline, CDR1 KGHSH and CDR2 LQKENI. V was pared by 5 bases and J by 2 bases, with 11 bases of the junction left unmatched. CDR3 length: 16 residues. DNA of the CDR3: TGTGCCAGCTCAAACCTCGGGGGGGCCTTGGCCTACGAGCAGTACTTC. Its translation is CASSNLGGALAYEQYF.

The rearrangement joins TRBV18 to TRBJ2-7; TRBD1 agrees at 9 bases. The CDR3 runs to 17 residues. The trim removed 2 bases at V and 0 bases at J, leaving 8 bases unmatched. Germline lookup yields CDR1 KGHSH and CDR2 LQKENI. The CDR3 reads CASSPFRGTGRSYEQYF. Written as DNA, the CDR3 is TGTGCCAGCTCACCATTCCGCGGGACAGGGCGCTCCTACGAGCAGTACTTC.

J is TRBJ2-3 and V is TRBV7-3, with no clear D. This CDR3 is built from 13 residues. Trimming took off 5 bases at V and 1 base at J, with 7 bases between the two ends. Per germline, CDR1 SGHTA and CDR2 FQGTGA. As DNA, the CDR3 is TGTGCCAGCAGCACCACTCGCACAGATACGCAGTATTTT. Translating it yields CASSTTRTDTQYF.